A single sample gave rise to the 22 T cell receptor beta chains below, sequenced in a study of cytomegalovirus exposure and HLA in healthy donors. The PCR employed 60 Vbeta primers together with 13 Jbeta primers. Some clones are missing from TCRdb's copy, which holds only in-frame ones; the method was immunoSEQ multiplex PCR. The sample has over 200,000 clones; about two thirds are singletons. The material sequenced was PBMCs. These receptors originate from a man aged 40-55 years in good health and CMV-seropositive.

V is TRBV7-8 and J is TRBJ1-1; 10 nucleotides match TRBD1. The CDR3 has 16 amino acids. Trimming at V came to 0 bases and at J to 0 bases, leaving 1 base not matched to a gene. CDR1 and CDR2 from the germline V gene are SGHVS and FQNEAQ. CDR3 in amino acids: CASSLAGQGLNTEAFF. The CDR3 DNA sequence: TGTGCCAGCAGCTTAGCGGGACAGGGGTTGAACACTGAAGCTTTCTTT.

The chain recombines TRBV7-7 with TRBJ1-4; perhaps TRBD1 as D (5 bases). Germline-derived CDR1 and CDR2 are SSHAT and FNYEAQ (reference sequence). There are 13 residues in the CDR3. The V end lost 2 bases, the J end lost 10 bases, and 11 bases lay between the germline ends. The chain's CDR3 is CASSLTGDGKLFF. CDR3 DNA sequence: TGTGCCAGCAGCTTAACAGGAGATGGAAAACTGTTTTTT.

The chain carries TRBV6-1 and TRBJ1-6, with 10 bases aligning to TRBD1. Trimming at V came to 3 bases and at J to 9 bases, leaving 8 bases not matched to a gene. The CDR3 covers 16 residues. Germline V gene lookup returns CDR1 MNHNS and CDR2 SASEGT. The CDR3 DNA follows: TGTGCCAGCAGTGAGGAAGGGGGACAGGGGAGTTCACCCCTCCACTTT. As protein: CASSEEGGQGSSPLHF.

The chain combines TRBV7-3 with TRBJ2-5; weak D call: TRBD2 (5 bases). Deletions cut 3 bases from V and 3 bases from J, with 14 bases between. The CDR3 contains 15 residues. Per germline, CDR1 SGHTA and CDR2 FQGTGA. CDR3: CASSFSPGVKETQYF. The CDR3 DNA reads as TGTGCCAGCAGCTTCTCACCCGGGGTCAAAGAGACCCAGTACTTC.

The rearrangement uses TRBV2 and TRBJ2-3; 15 bases fit TRBD2. Germline V gene data show CDR1 as SNHLY and CDR2 as FYNNEI. This CDR3 has 17 amino acids. With 4 bases clipped from V and 2 bases from J, the junction kept 4 bases outside the gene matches. For the CDR3, the DNA is TGTGCCAGCAGTGGGACTAGCGGGGGGGTTTACACAGATACGCAGTATTTT. It yields the protein CASSGTSGGVYTDTQYF.

Regarding this clone: Sequence at one end of the junction differs from germline and may be a read error. V gene TRBV2 combines with J gene TRBJ1-1; tentative D call: TRBD1 (5 bases). CDR1 SNHLY and CDR2 FYNNEI come from the germline V gene. The CDR3 consists of 12 residues. The CDR3 loop is CAGRAPSAEAFF. CDR3 sequence (DNA): TGTGCCGGCAGGGCCCCTTCAGCTGAAGCTTTCTTT.

This CDR3 is CASSVGRDEQYF. In nucleotides, the CDR3 is TGTGCCAGCAGCGTAGGCAGGGACGAGCAGTACTTC. The rearrangement links TRBV9 to TRBJ2-7; D may be TRBD1 (5 bases). The CDR3 loop spans 12 amino acids. Per the germline V gene, CDR1 is SGDLS and CDR2 is YYNGEE. The V end lost 0 bases, the J end lost 5 bases, and 6 bases lay between the germline ends.

This chain joins TRBV5-1 and TRBJ2-7; D is possibly TRBD1 (6 bases). The CDR3 runs 12 residues. V lost 3 bases, J lost 6 bases, and 10 bases lay in between. Germline CDR1 is SGHRS and CDR2 is YFSETQ. As DNA, the CDR3 is TGCGCCAGCAGCTACAGGGATACCGAGCAGTACTTC. This gives the protein CASSYRDTEQYF.

This clone was seen a handful of times. The identical CDR3 is also encoded by other nucleotide sequences in the sample. This sequence joins TRBV5-1 and TRBJ1-5, with 10 bases matching TRBD1. Germline values: CDR1 SGHRS, CDR2 YFSETQ. The CDR3 length is 15 residues. V lost 2 bases and J lost 2; bases outside the gene matches: 1. Here the CDR3 DNA reads TGCGCCAGCAGCTTAGGACAGGGGGGCAATCAGCCCCAGCATTTT. Translation gives CASSLGQGGNQPQHF.

The genes are TRBV7-3 and TRBJ2-3, with TRBD2 identical over 7 bases. CDR1 and CDR2 (germline): SGHTA, FQGTGA. V lost 5 bases, J lost 4 bases, and 15 bases stayed unmatched. The CDR3 is 17 amino acids. As DNA, the CDR3 is TGTGCCAGCAGCCCCACGTCGATAGCGGGTCGGCCAGATACGCAGTATTTT. Amino acids: CASSPTSIAGRPDTQYF.

This rearrangement joins TRBV4-1 to TRBJ2-7; TRBD1 matches 8 bases. Germline lookup yields CDR1 MGHRA and CDR2 YSYEKL. V lost 2 bases and J lost 6; bases outside the gene matches: 9. The length of the CDR3 is 15 residues. Here the CDR3 reads CASSQIDRGGGEQYF. The DNA for the CDR3 is TGCGCCAGCAGCCAAATAGACAGGGGAGGCGGCGAGCAGTACTTC.

This chain connects TRBV5-1 to TRBJ2-1; 10 bases line up with TRBD2. The V gene's germline CDR1 is SGHRS and CDR2 YFSETQ. The junction had 16 bases not matched to a gene; V was cut back by 2 bases and J by 8 bases. This CDR3 has 18 residues. The CDR3 DNA reads TGCGCCAGCAGCTTTAGAGCGGGGGGGCCGGTAACCGTCGATGAGCAGTTCTTC. The encoded protein is CASSFRAGGPVTVDEQFF.

The chain carries TRBV16 and TRBJ1-1; tentatively, D is TRBD1 (5 bases). Germline loops: CDR1 KGHSY, CDR2 FQNENV. The V and J ends lost 2 bases and 4 bases respectively, with 14 bases between them. The CDR3 runs 15 residues. CDR3 nucleotide sequence: TGTGCCAGCAGCCAAGGAAACGGGAGGGGCACTGAAGCTTTCTTT. Protein: CASSQGNGRGTEAFF. The whole variable domain, remainder taken from reference TRBV16 and TRBJ1-1, is GEEVAQTPKHLVRGEGQKAKLYCAPIKGHSYVFWYQQVLKNEFKFLISFQNENVFDETGMPKERFSAKCLPNSPCSLEIQATKLEDSAVYFCASSQGNGRGTEAFFGQGTRLTVV.

There are a few counts of this clone. The chain couples TRBV10-2 to TRBJ1-5; D unclear. Deletions cut 5 bases from V and 3 bases from J, with 8 bases between. Germline CDR1 WSHSY, CDR2 SAAADI. CDR3 length: 13 amino acids. The CDR3 here is CASSRGFNQPQHF. For the CDR3, the DNA is TGCGCCAGCAGTAGAGGGTTCAATCAGCCCCAGCATTTT.

In this sample, this clone turned up a few times. The V and J genes are TRBV19 and TRBJ2-1; weak D call: TRBD1 (5 bases). Per the germline V gene, CDR1 is LNHDA and CDR2 is SQIVND (reference sequence). V was shortened by 4 bases and J by 6 bases, with 10 bases between the two germline ends. CDR3 size: 13 residues. The CDR3 loop is CASSTNRPNEQFF. Written as DNA, the CDR3 is TGTGCCAGTAGTACGAACAGGCCCAATGAGCAGTTCTTC.

Regarding this clone: The sample has other DNA sequences that encode this CDR3 too. This chain connects TRBV6-1 to TRBJ1-5; D ambiguous. The germline CDR1 and CDR2 sequences are MNHNS and SASEGT. The V end lost 2 bases, the J end lost 5 bases, and 10 bases lay between the germline ends. This CDR3 is 14 amino acids long. CDR3 region: CASSENSPHQPQHF. In nucleotides, the CDR3 is TGTGCCAGCAGTGAAAACAGCCCTCATCAGCCCCAGCATTTT.

This clone was seen a few times. The chain joins TRBV28 to TRBJ1-2, with no clear D. From germline, CDR1 is MDHEN and CDR2 SYDVKM. Deletions cut 4 bases from V and 1 base from J, with 16 bases between. The CDR3 totals 16 residues. In DNA form, the CDR3 reads TGTGCCAGCAGTTCGTCCGACGGACTTCTTAACTATGGCTACACCTTC. Residues: CASSSSDGLLNYGYTF.

This clone was found a few times. The chain employs TRBV27 and TRBJ2-1; 9 bases are shared with TRBD2. The J segment lost 5 bases and the V segment lost 0 bases, leaving 5 bases of the junction unmatched. Germline CDR1 MNHEY, CDR2 SMNVEV (reference sequence). The CDR3 contains 16 residues. CDR3 protein: CASSLSVAGEHNEQFF. The CDR3 DNA reads as TGTGCCAGCAGTTTATCAGTAGCGGGGGAACACAATGAGCAGTTCTTC.

The chain combines TRBV11-1 with TRBJ2-3, with TRBD2 matching over 8 bases. Unmatched junction bases numbered 6, after V lost 3 bases and J lost 7 bases. Germline lookup yields CDR1 SGHAT and CDR2 FQDESV (reference sequence). CDR3 length: 14 amino acids. CDR3 DNA: TGTGCCAGCAGCTTGGCGGGGGGCCCTAATACGCAGTATTTT. It encodes CASSLAGGPNTQYF. Full variable domain (outside the CDR3, taken from reference TRBV11-1 and TRBJ2-3): EAEVAQSPRYKITEKSQAVAFWCDPISGHATLYWYRQILGQGPELLVQFQDESVVDDSQLPKDRFSAERLKGVDSTLKIQPAELGDSAMYLCASSLAGGPNTQYFGPGTRLTVL.

This rearrangement joins TRBV7-2 to TRBJ1-3; 7 bases align to TRBD1. The CDR3 contains 13 residues. J was trimmed by 4 bases and V by 7 bases; bases with no gene match: 4. The V gene's germline CDR1 is SGHTA and CDR2 FQGNSA. In nucleotides, the CDR3 is TGTGCCAGCACCCGGGACAGAGGAAACACCATATATTTT. Translated, it gives CASTRDRGNTIYF.

This clone was seen once. The V and J genes are TRBV4-2 and TRBJ2-5; 8 bases align to TRBD1. CDR3 length equals 14 residues. J was trimmed by 5 bases and V by 5 bases; bases with no gene match: 7. Germline assignment: CDR1 LGHNA and CDR2 YNFKEQ. The CDR3 spells CASSGQGAKETQYF. The CDR3 coding sequence is TGTGCCAGCAGCGGGCAGGGGGCGAAGGAGACCCAGTACTTC.

About this clone itself: At one boundary the junction diverges from the germline segment, which might be a read error. The chain employs TRBV9 and TRBJ1-1; perhaps TRBD1 as D (5 bases). The CDR3 has 14 amino acids. CDR1 SGDLS and CDR2 YYNGEE come from the germline V gene. CDR3 amino acids: CAGSVVTGGTEAFF. CDR3 bases: TGTGCCGGCAGCGTAGTTACCGGGGGGACTGAAGCTTTCTTT.